This TCR beta chain was captured by sequencing in a study of OX40 agonist ivuxolimab in advanced cancers. V was pared by 3 bases and J by 5 bases, with 23 bases between. The CDR3 contains 17 residues. The germline CDR1 and CDR2 sequences are MDHEN and SYDVKM. The data were produced by immunoSEQ multiplex PCR, yet TCRdb's version contains in-frame clones alone and is incomplete. The sample lists 37,000 or so clones; around 81% were seen once. This receptor was obtained from an adult with an advanced solid tumor such as melanoma, head and neck, liver or kidney cancer. The material was CD4+ or CD8+ T cells sorted from blood, obtained in a trial of the OX40 agonist ivuxolimab. The chain joins TRBV28 to TRBJ2-7; D is possibly TRBD1 or TRBD2 (6 bases each). The CDR3 region is CASSLAQSIARGDEQYF. CDR3 in DNA: TGTGCCAGCAGTTTGGCCCAGTCAATAGCAAGGGGGGACGAGCAGTACTTC.